These 28 T cell receptor beta chains came from one sample sequenced in a study of Ad26.COV2.S vaccination and SARS-CoV-2 variants. Using immunoSEQ multiplex PCR, the repertoire was profiled, and TCRdb retains in-frame clones only, with some absent. The sample holds some 180,000 clones, 70% to 90% seen once. The sample in question was peripheral blood, obtained after recovery from COVID-19. These receptors all come from a human donor who had recovered from COVID-19.

The rearrangement joins TRBV9 to TRBJ2-7; D is unclear. V lost 3 bases and J 5 bases, leaving 6 bases between the germline ends. The length of the CDR3 is 11 residues. The germline V gene encodes CDR1 SGDLS and CDR2 YYNGEE. The CDR3 DNA follows: TGTGCCAGCAGCGCGGACCACGAGCAGTACTTC. Translated: CASSADHEQYF. Based on the CDR3 plus reference TRBV9 and TRBJ2-7, the full variable domain is DSGVTQTPKHLITATGQRVTLRCSPRSGDLSVYWYQQSLDQGLQFLIQYYNGEERAKGNILERFSAQQFPDLHSELNLSSLELGDSALYFCASSADHEQYFGPGTRLTVT.

The genes are TRBV6-4 and TRBJ1-6; D unresolved. Germline V gene sequence: CDR1 MRHNA, CDR2 SNTAGT. This CDR3 is 15 amino acids long. Trimming took 0 bases from V and 9 from J, leaving 12 bases between them. This chain's CDR3 is CASSDSFRNGSPLHF. The CDR3 coding sequence is TGTGCCAGCAGTGACTCATTTCGAAATGGTTCACCCCTCCACTTT.

The gene calls are TRBV10-3 and TRBJ2-3; 11 bases fit TRBD2. The germline V gene encodes CDR1 ENHRY and CDR2 SYGVKD. The ends lost 9 bases at V and 6 bases at J; junction bases unmatched: 8. The CDR3 consists of 14 residues. The DNA for the CDR3 is TGTGCCATATCGGTAGCGGGAGGGACGGATACGCAGTATTTT. It specifies CAISVAGGTDTQYF.

This chain joins TRBV2 and TRBJ1-1; D gene ambiguous. The CDR3 length is 13 residues. Germline CDR1 reads SNHLY; CDR2 reads FYNNEI. V was trimmed by 7 bases and J by 1 base, leaving 10 bases between them. The CDR3 protein is CASTPLANTEAFF. Here the CDR3 DNA reads TGTGCCAGCACCCCCTTGGCGAACACTGAAGCTTTCTTT.

This sequence joins TRBV3-1 (or the pseudogene TRBV3-2) and TRBJ2-7; possibly TRBD1 or TRBD2 for D (5 bases each). The CDR3 totals 16 residues. Germline lookup yields CDR1 LGHDT and CDR2 YNNKEL (reference sequence). V dropped 0 bases and J dropped 6 bases, with 18 bases sitting between them. For the CDR3, the DNA is TGTGCCAGCAGCCAAGATTCGGGACCAATCCCTCCCGAGCAGTACTTC. Amino acid sequence: CASSQDSGPIPPEQYF.

The chain links TRBV4-1 to TRBJ1-6, with 8 bases that match TRBD1. The V gene's germline CDR1 is MGHRA and CDR2 YSYEKL. Trimming at V came to 0 bases and at J to 10 bases, leaving 11 bases not matched to a gene. The CDR3 contains 17 residues. The CDR3 sequence: CASSQDVRRTGRSPLHF. The CDR3, as DNA: TGCGCCAGCAGCCAAGATGTAAGGCGGACAGGGAGGTCACCCCTCCACTTT.

J is TRBJ2-1 and V is TRBV9; 11 bases align to TRBD2. Germline loops: CDR1 SGDLS, CDR2 YYNGEE. CDR3 length: 17 amino acids. After removal of 4 bases from V and 2 bases from J, the junction contained 8 bases not matched to a gene. CDR3 in amino acids: CASSLFSGGATYNEQFF. The CDR3 DNA sequence: TGTGCCAGCAGCCTTTTTAGCGGGGGGGCTACCTACAATGAGCAGTTCTTC.

This chain connects TRBV7-9 to TRBJ1-5; 9 bases fit TRBD1. With V trimmed by 1 base and J by 1 base, 2 bases remained unmatched. This CDR3 is 16 amino acids long. Per the germline V gene, CDR1 is SEHNR and CDR2 is FQNEAQ (reference sequence). CDR3 amino acids: CASSLGTGVSNQPQHF. In DNA, the CDR3 is TGTGCCAGCAGCTTAGGGACAGGGGTAAGCAATCAGCCCCAGCATTTT.

The CDR3 DNA reads as TGTGCCAGTAGTCTTCAATTACAGGGATTAGGCTACACCTTC. Its protein is CASSLQLQGLGYTF. The chain combines TRBV19 with TRBJ1-2, with a tentative D call TRBD1 (6 bases). Between the trimmed V and J ends, which lost 5 bases and 8 bases, there was a span of 18 bases. The CDR3 runs to 14 residues. The germline CDR1 and CDR2 sequences are LNHDA and SQIVND (reference sequence). Full variable domain (missing parts from reference TRBV19 and TRBJ1-2): DGGITQSPKYLFRKEGQNVTLSCEQNLNHDAMYWYRQDPGQGLRLIYYSQIVNDFQKGDIAEGYSVSREKKESFPLTVTSAQKNPTAFYLCASSLQLQGLGYTFGSGTRLTVV.

The chain has TRBV2 and TRBJ1-4; possibly TRBD1 for D (5 bases). This CDR3 has 15 residues. Germline lookup yields CDR1 SNHLY and CDR2 FYNNEI. With 3 bases removed from V and 4 bases from J, the gap between germline ends came to 12 bases. CDR3: CASSDKGAGNEKLFF. CDR3 sequence (DNA): TGTGCCAGCAGTGACAAAGGGGCGGGTAATGAAAAACTGTTTTTT. Looking up the rest from reference TRBV2 and TRBJ1-4 gives the full variable domain: EPEVTQTPSHQVTQMGQEVILRCVPISNHLYFYWYRQILGQKVEFLVSFYNNEISEKSEIFDDQFSVERPDGSNFTLKIRSTKLEDSAMYFCASSDKGAGNEKLFFGSGTQLSVL.

The chain links TRBV3-1 (or the pseudogene TRBV3-2) to TRBJ1-1, with D unclear. Germline V lookup: CDR1 LGHDT, CDR2 YNNKEL (reference sequence). Trimming took off 4 bases at V and 11 bases at J, with 20 bases between the two ends. The CDR3 has 14 amino acids. CDR3 DNA: TGTGCCAGCAGCCCGAGAGGTCTCTTAAATATGGCTTTCTTT. This gives the protein CASSPRGLLNMAFF.

The V and J genes are TRBV12-3 or TRBV12-4 and TRBJ1-2; 7 positions match TRBD1. The CDR3 is 13 amino acids. Trimming took 8 bases from V and 4 from J; bases not matched to a gene: 7. As DNA, the CDR3 is TGTGCCAGCTCCAGTACAGGGGTCTATGGCTACACCTTC. Its translation is CASSSTGVYGYTF.

Regarding this clone: Other DNA sequences in this specimen translate into the identical CDR3. The J gene is TRBJ2-7, the V gene TRBV9, with 7 bases identical to TRBD2. The CDR3 sequence is 14 residues long. The germline CDR1 and CDR2 sequences are SGDLS and YYNGEE. J was trimmed by 2 bases and V by 0 bases; bases with no gene match: 2. CDR3 protein: CASSVDSGTYEQYF. CDR3 nucleotide sequence: TGTGCCAGCAGCGTAGACAGCGGGACCTACGAGCAGTACTTC. Full variable domain (missing parts from reference TRBV9 and TRBJ2-7): DSGVTQTPKHLITATGQRVTLRCSPRSGDLSVYWYQQSLDQGLQFLIQYYNGEERAKGNILERFSAQQFPDLHSELNLSSLELGDSALYFCASSVDSGTYEQYFGPGTRLTVT.

This chain joins TRBV28 and TRBJ1-3; the D gene is possibly TRBD1 (5 bases). The CDR3 length is 13 residues. The germline V gene has CDR1 MDHEN and CDR2 SYDVKM. V lost 5 bases to trimming and J lost 4 bases, with 9 bases between them. The CDR3 loop reads CASSISGGNTIYF. CDR3 nucleotides: TGTGCCAGCAGTATCTCAGGGGGAAACACCATATATTTT.

This clone was observed a handful of times. The chain links TRBV7-2 to TRBJ2-2; unclear D gene. V dropped 3 bases and J dropped 1 base, with 9 bases sitting between them. Germline V gene sequence: CDR1 SGHTA, CDR2 FQGNSA. The CDR3 has 15 amino acids. CDR3 sequence reads: CASSLSQQNTGELFF. In DNA, the CDR3 is TGTGCCAGCAGCTTGAGCCAGCAGAACACCGGGGAGCTGTTTTTT.

The chain links TRBV5-1 to TRBJ2-7; 7 bases are a match to TRBD1. The CDR3 length is 12 residues. The V and J ends lost 5 bases and 7 bases, in that order; junction bases with no gene match: 6. Germline V gene sequence: CDR1 SGHRS, CDR2 YFSETQ. The CDR3 is CASRSGTEEQYF. DNA for the CDR3: TGCGCCAGCAGATCCGGGACAGAAGAGCAGTACTTC.

The genes are TRBV14 and TRBJ1-1; unclear D gene. The CDR3 sequence is 16 residues long. Trimming cost V 7 bases and J 4 bases, with 22 bases left between them. CDR1 is SGHDN, CDR2 FVKESK, per germline. The DNA for the CDR3 is TGTGCCAGCACCAGTACCGATTTTGAAGGTGCCACTGAAGCTTTCTTT. Residues: CASTSTDFEGATEAFF. The full variable domain, in which reference TRBV14 and TRBJ1-1 provide the parts outside the CDR3, is EAGVTQFPSHSVIEKGQTVTLRCDPISGHDNLYWYRRVMGKEIKFLLHFVKESKQDESGMPNNRFLAERTGGTYSTLKVQPAELEDSGVYFCASTSTDFEGATEAFFGQGTRLTVV.

This chain uses TRBV27 with TRBJ2-3; D not resolved. The germline CDR1 and CDR2 sequences are MNHEY and SMNVEV (reference sequence). The CDR3 is 14 residues long. V was shortened by 3 bases and J by 4 bases, with 11 bases between the two germline ends. Here the CDR3 reads CASSFGSEADTQYF. As DNA, the CDR3 is TGTGCCAGCAGTTTTGGCAGCGAGGCAGATACGCAGTATTTT.

This chain links TRBV3-1 (or the pseudogene TRBV3-2) with TRBJ2-7; 10 bases are a match to TRBD2. The CDR3 has 15 residues. The V gene's germline CDR1 is LGHDT and CDR2 YNNKEL (reference sequence). Germline trimming cut 0 bases from V and 6 bases from J; bases unmatched to any gene: 5. This chain's CDR3 is CASSQELAGRLEQYF. The CDR3 DNA sequence: TGTGCCAGCAGCCAAGAACTAGCGGGACGCCTCGAGCAGTACTTC.

This clone came up a few times. The J gene is TRBJ1-2, the V gene TRBV3-1 (or the pseudogene TRBV3-2); D not resolved. CDR1 and CDR2 from the germline V gene are LGHDT and YNNKEL (reference sequence). V was shortened by 5 bases and J by 4 bases, with 17 bases between the two germline ends. This CDR3 contains 15 residues. CDR3 amino acids: CASSFGHSGGYGYTF. Written as DNA, the CDR3 is TGTGCCAGCAGCTTTGGCCACTCCGGAGGCTATGGCTACACCTTC.

The V call is TRBV4-1, the J call TRBJ2-7, with D perhaps being TRBD1 or TRBD2 (5 bases each). This CDR3 has 14 residues. V was pared by 4 bases and J by 2 bases, with 12 bases between. Germline V CDR1 and CDR2: MGHRA, YSYEKL. CDR3 nucleotide sequence: TGCGCCAGCAGCCCGGGGCCAGCCCCCTACGAGCAGTACTTC. Translated, it gives CASSPGPAPYEQYF.

The chain joins TRBV7-9 to TRBJ1-1; 8 nucleotides agree with TRBD1. V dropped 2 bases and J dropped 4; count of bases not matched to a gene: 3. CDR1 is SEHNR and CDR2 is FQNEAQ in the germline V gene (reference sequence). CDR3 length: 14 amino acids. The CDR3 loop is CASSLQGATTEAFF. CDR3 DNA: TGTGCCAGCAGCTTACAGGGGGCGACCACTGAAGCTTTCTTT.

The J gene is TRBJ2-1, the V gene TRBV2, with TRBD2 as a possible D gene (6 bases). The CDR3 contains 14 residues. Germline V gene sequence: CDR1 SNHLY, CDR2 FYNNEI. Trimming took off 8 bases at V and 3 bases at J, with 14 bases between the two ends. Here the CDR3 DNA reads TGTGCCAGCGGGGATAGCGGACTCTACAATGAGCAGTTCTTC. Its protein is CASGDSGLYNEQFF.

This clone was seen only once. The chain joins TRBV10-2 to TRBJ2-1; D call uncertain. Trimming pared 9 bases from V and 7 bases from J, leaving 13 bases between. This CDR3 region has 12 residues. Looked up from germline, CDR1 is WSHSY and CDR2 is SAAADI. CDR3 sequence (DNA): TGCGCCAGTGAGGTGGGCGAGAATGAGCAGTTCTTC. Translated, it gives CASEVGENEQFF.

The rearrangement joins TRBV6-6 to TRBJ2-1; TRBD1 is a possible D gene (6 bases). The CDR3 extends over 15 amino acids. The germline CDR1 and CDR2 sequences are MNHNY and SVGAGI (reference sequence). Trimming stripped 5 bases from V and 3 bases from J, with 14 bases between. The CDR3 region is CASSPQGAGYNEQFF. CDR3 bases: TGTGCCAGCAGTCCACAGGGAGCAGGCTACAATGAGCAGTTCTTC.

V gene TRBV7-8 combines with J gene TRBJ2-7; unclear D gene. Germline CDR1 and CDR2: SGHVS and FQNEAQ. Trimming pared 5 bases from V and 3 bases from J, leaving 11 bases between. The CDR3 has 13 residues. The CDR3 reads CASSPSGLYEQYF. CDR3 DNA: TGTGCCAGCAGCCCCTCAGGTCTCTACGAGCAGTACTTC.

The gene calls are TRBV13 and TRBJ2-2, with TRBD2 matching 10 bases. Trimming at V came to 2 bases and at J to 4 bases, leaving 10 bases not matched to a gene. This CDR3 spans 18 amino acids. CDR1 is PRHDT, CDR2 FYEKMQ, per germline (reference sequence). CDR3 residues: CASSLKLAGRLGTGELFF. The DNA of the CDR3 is TGTGCCAGCAGCTTAAAACTAGCGGGACGACTGGGCACCGGGGAGCTGTTTTTT.

The rearrangement links TRBV2 to TRBJ2-2; D is perhaps TRBD2 (5 bases). The CDR3 covers 14 residues. V was clipped by 3 bases and J by 4 bases, with 9 bases between them. CDR1 and CDR2 from the germline V gene are SNHLY and FYNNEI. Here the CDR3 reads CASSDSGRTGELFF. In DNA, the CDR3 is TGTGCCAGCAGTGACAGCGGTCGCACCGGGGAGCTGTTTTTT.